Shown below are 4 T cell receptor beta chains from a single sample sequenced in a study of identical twins. TCRdb used MiXCR to reprocess the 5' RACE reads, holding one entry per CDR3 protein. In the table there are 280,000 or so distinct CDR3 sequences, roughly 8.6% of which are singletons. These records were also assigned to another study, of yellow fever vaccine responses in identical twins.

The sample comprised memory (CD45RO+) T cells sorted from blood. Every receptor here comes from a woman aged 18-30 years in good health.

The chain employs TRBV7-9 and TRBJ2-1; TRBD1 aligns across 10 bases. CDR3 size: 15 residues. Per the germline V gene, CDR1 is SEHNR and CDR2 is FQNEAQ (reference sequence). The V and J ends lost 7 bases and 3 bases, in that order; junction bases with no gene match: 6. CDR3 sequence (DNA): TGTGCCAGCACCCCGGGACAGGGGAACTACAATGAGCAGTTCTTC. Its translation: CASTPGQGNYNEQFF.

This clonotype was observed at least ten times. V gene TRBV14 combines with J gene TRBJ1-6; D call uncertain. Between the trimmed V and J ends, which lost 2 bases and 7 bases, there was a span of 6 bases. Germline values: CDR1 SGHDN, CDR2 FVKESK. This CDR3 has 13 amino acids. The CDR3 sequence: CASSQQQNSPLHF. Here the CDR3 DNA reads TGTGCCAGCAGCCAACAGCAGAATTCACCCCTCCACTTT.

This chain connects TRBV12-3 or TRBV12-4 to TRBJ2-1; TRBD2 matches 14 bases. The CDR3 is 17 residues long. The J segment lost 3 bases and the V segment lost 6 bases, leaving 7 bases of the junction unmatched. CDR3 amino acids: CASSATSGGVHYNEQFF. The CDR3 nucleotides are TGTGCCAGCAGCGCGACTAGCGGGGGGGTTCACTACAATGAGCAGTTCTTC.

Ten or more counts support this clonotype. The CDR3 sequence is CASSGKASGDHNEQFF. CDR3 in DNA: TGTGCCAGCAGTGGGAAAGCTAGCGGGGATCACAATGAGCAGTTCTTC. The V call is TRBV6-4, the J call TRBJ2-1; 9 nucleotides line up with TRBD2. The J segment lost 5 bases and the V segment lost 4 bases, leaving 9 bases of the junction unmatched. The CDR3 length is 16 residues. Looked up from germline, CDR1 is MRHNA and CDR2 is SNTAGT.